Below, 18 T cell receptor beta chains from the same sample are listed, as sequenced in a study of blood T cell repertoires in COVID-19. Profiling relied on immunoSEQ multiplex PCR, and the TCRdb table lists in-frame clones only, not all of them. The data show 650,000 to 800,000 clones, approximately 90% seen once. The sample taken for sequencing was peripheral blood. The receptors stem from a woman aged 18-29 years with acute or convalescent COVID-19.

This chain connects TRBV6-5 to TRBJ2-5, with a weak D call TRBD2 (5 bases). This CDR3 spans 13 amino acids. Germline CDR1 MNHEY, CDR2 SVGAGI. V gave up 6 bases and J gave up 4 bases, with 12 bases separating them. CDR3 loop: CASRVPGRETQYF. CDR3 coding DNA: TGTGCCAGCAGGGTCCCGGGGAGAGAGACCCAGTACTTC.

The V gene is TRBV3-1 (or the pseudogene TRBV3-2), the J gene TRBJ2-2; the match to TRBD1 covers 12 bases. The trim removed 0 bases at V and 1 base at J, leaving 6 bases unmatched. The germline CDR1 and CDR2 sequences are LGHDT and YNNKEL (reference sequence). CDR3 size: 19 residues. The DNA for the CDR3 is TGTGCCAGCAGCCAAGACGGGACAGGGGGCAAGAGGAACACCGGGGAGCTGTTTTTT. It specifies CASSQDGTGGKRNTGELFF.

V usage is TRBV9 and J usage is TRBJ1-1; weak D call: TRBD1 (6 bases). The CDR3 covers 15 residues. Deletions cut 4 bases from V and 0 bases from J, with 13 bases between. Germline CDR1 is SGDLS and CDR2 is YYNGEE. The CDR3 nucleotides read TGTGCCAGCAGCTTTGCAGGGGCCGTGAACACTGAAGCTTTCTTT. Translation: CASSFAGAVNTEAFF.

This chain links TRBV11-2 with TRBJ1-6; possible D gene TRBD1, 6 bases. The CDR3 extends over 16 amino acids. CDR1 is SGHAT, CDR2 FQNNGV, per germline. Trimming shortened V by 3 bases and J by 7 bases, and 16 bases separated the two germline ends. The CDR3 reads CASSFRGGAQNSPLHF. Here the CDR3 DNA reads TGTGCCAGCAGCTTCCGGGGGGGGGCTCAGAATTCACCCCTCCACTTT.

The chain links TRBV9 to TRBJ2-1, with D uncertain. CDR1 SGDLS and CDR2 YYNGEE come from the germline V gene. Trimming stripped 0 bases from V and 3 bases from J, with 7 bases between. This CDR3 contains 14 residues. The CDR3 reads CASSVASVYNEQFF. Here the CDR3 DNA reads TGTGCCAGCAGCGTAGCTTCTGTCTACAATGAGCAGTTCTTC.

The chain links TRBV14 to TRBJ1-1; D is undetermined. The ends were cut back, 4 bases at V and 4 bases at J, with 7 bases in the middle. The CDR3 consists of 12 residues. In germline, CDR1 is SGHDN, CDR2 FVKESK. The CDR3, as DNA: TGTGCCAGCAGCCTTGTCGGCACTGAAGCTTTCTTT. Its translation is CASSLVGTEAFF.

The chain combines TRBV29-1 with TRBJ1-5; tentatively, D is TRBD1 (5 bases). Germline assignment: CDR1 SQVTM and CDR2 ANQGSEA. V was cut by 6 bases and J by 2 bases, with 17 bases left in between. The CDR3 has 15 residues. The DNA of the CDR3 is TGCAGCGTCGCCAAAGGGGTTGGGGGCAATCAGCCCCAGCATTTT. It encodes CSVAKGVGGNQPQHF.

This clone was seen a few times. This chain links TRBV3-1 (or the pseudogene TRBV3-2) with TRBJ1-6, with 8 bases lining up with TRBD1. Germline trimming cut 3 bases from V and 6 bases from J; bases unmatched to any gene: 7. The V gene's germline CDR1 is LGHDT and CDR2 YNNKEL (reference sequence). This CDR3 is 16 amino acids long. The CDR3 reads CASSHPRQGPNSPLHF. CDR3 DNA sequence: TGTGCCAGCAGCCACCCGCGACAGGGGCCTAATTCACCCCTCCACTTT.

The chain uses TRBV5-1 and TRBJ2-2; 7 bases align to TRBD2. Per the germline V gene, CDR1 is SGHRS and CDR2 is YFSETQ. The CDR3 has 16 residues. After removal of 2 bases from V and 5 bases from J, the junction contained 9 bases not matched to a gene. Here the CDR3 DNA reads TGCGCCAGCAGCTTAGCCCCGACCGGGGGGACCGGGGAGCTGTTTTTT. Translating it yields CASSLAPTGGTGELFF. Based on the CDR3 plus reference TRBV5-1 and TRBJ2-2, the full variable domain is KAGVTQTPRYLIKTRGQQVTLSCSPISGHRSVSWYQQTPGQGLQFLFEYFSETQRNKGNFPGRFSGRQFSNSRSEMNVSTLELGDSALYLCASSLAPTGGTGELFFGEGSRLTVL.

This sequence joins TRBV4-1 and TRBJ1-3; 9 nucleotides align to TRBD1. This CDR3 spans 19 amino acids. Germline V CDR1 and CDR2: MGHRA, YSYEKL. After removal of 6 bases from V and 6 bases from J, the junction contained 21 bases not matched to a gene. DNA for the CDR3: TGCGCCAGCAGACCGGGACAGGGAGGACAACGTCGATGGTTAAACACCATATATTTT. It codes for CASRPGQGGQRRWLNTIYF.

CDR3 DNA sequence: TGTGCCAGCACCCTTCCGGGGGTATACGAGCAGTACTTC. It yields the protein CASTLPGVYEQYF. V gene TRBV7-9 combines with J gene TRBJ2-7; D might be TRBD2 (6 bases). The CDR3 is made up of 13 amino acids. Germline CDR1 and CDR2: SEHNR and FQNEAQ (reference sequence). The V gene lost 7 bases and the J gene lost 4 bases, with 14 bases spanning the gap. The full variable domain, its missing parts supplied by reference TRBV7-9 and TRBJ2-7, is DTGVSQNPRHKITKRGQNVTFRCDPISEHNRLYWYRQTLGQGPEFLTYFQNEAQLEKSRLLSDRFSAERPKGSFSTLEIQRTEQGDSAMYLCASTLPGVYEQYFGPGTRLTVT.

J is TRBJ2-1 and V is TRBV7-2; D is ambiguous. The CDR3 covers 14 residues. V shed 5 bases and J shed 4 bases, with 12 bases lying between them. Germline lookup yields CDR1 SGHTA and CDR2 FQGNSA. The CDR3 DNA reads as TGTGCCAGCAGCGCGGCCCTAGTATACAATGAGCAGTTCTTC. As protein: CASSAALVYNEQFF.

The V and J genes are TRBV3-1 (or the pseudogene TRBV3-2) and TRBJ1-2; a possible D gene is TRBD1 (5 bases). CDR1 is LGHDT and CDR2 is YNNKEL in the germline V gene (reference sequence). This CDR3 is 15 amino acids long. Trimming shortened V by 1 base and J by 1 base, and 10 bases separated the two germline ends. Here the CDR3 DNA reads TGTGCCAGCAGCCAAGGACAGATCGGTAACTATGGCTACACCTTC. Amino acid sequence: CASSQGQIGNYGYTF.

This clone was seen a single time. The rearrangement links TRBV21-1 to TRBJ1-1; the DNA was not compared with TRBD1, the D call given in the table. TRBV21-1 is assigned pseudogene status. The length of the CDR3 is 18 residues. CDR3 nucleotide sequence: TGTGCCAGCAGCAAAGCGCTGGGCTTGACAGGGGGGAACACTGAAGCTTTCTTT. It encodes CASSKALGLTGGNTEAFF.

This chain links TRBV6-5 with TRBJ1-5; a possible D gene is TRBD1 (5 bases). The CDR3 has 15 amino acids. Trimming pared 7 bases from V and 0 bases from J, leaving 13 bases between. Germline V gene data show CDR1 as MNHEY and CDR2 as SVGAGI. The CDR3 reads CASNQGRTSNQPQHF. CDR3 DNA sequence: TGTGCCAGCAATCAGGGCCGGACTAGCAATCAGCCCCAGCATTTT.

A note on this clone: A junction end diverges from the germline sequence, so it may reflect a read error. The V gene is TRBV6-6, the J gene TRBJ2-7, with D tentatively TRBD1 (5 bases). CDR1 and CDR2 from the germline V gene are MNHNY and SVGAGI (reference sequence). The CDR3 has 16 residues. Written as DNA, the CDR3 is TGTGCCAGCAGTCACTCGGACAAAAGGTCTTTCTACGAGCAGTACTTC. It translates to CASSHSDKRSFYEQYF.

The chain combines TRBV5-1 with TRBJ1-1; D gene ambiguous. The V gene's germline CDR1 is SGHRS and CDR2 YFSETQ. Trimming left V 3 bases short and J 6 bases short, with 9 bases between. The CDR3 sequence is 12 residues long. CDR3 in amino acids: CASSSGMAEAFF. CDR3 in DNA: TGCGCCAGCAGCTCGGGAATGGCTGAAGCTTTCTTT.

This CDR3 reads CAISELIQYTGELFF. CDR3 nucleotides: TGTGCCATCAGCGAACTAATACAATACACCGGGGAGCTGTTTTTT. V gene TRBV10-3 combines with J gene TRBJ2-2; D unresolved. The V and J ends lost 6 bases and 3 bases respectively, with 14 bases between them. Germline loops: CDR1 ENHRY, CDR2 SYGVKD. The CDR3 contains 15 residues.